The 28 T cell receptor beta chains below all came from one sample that was sequenced in a study of cytomegalovirus exposure and HLA in healthy donors. In the PCR, 60 Vbeta and 13 Jbeta primers were used. This table comes from immunoSEQ multiplex PCR, and its TCRdb copy is limited to in-frame clones, with some not included. The data show 85,000 to 110,000 clones, around 65% seen once. The sample consisted of PBMCs. The receptors were gathered from a woman in her forties or fifties in good health and CMV-seronegative.

The chain carries TRBV10-3 and TRBJ2-1; 7 positions agree with TRBD2. Germline assignment: CDR1 ENHRY and CDR2 SYGVKD. V lost 4 bases, J lost 0 bases, and 12 bases stayed unmatched. The CDR3 runs 18 residues. CDR3 in amino acids: CAISAQGGGTHSYNEQFF. The CDR3 DNA follows: TGTGCCATCAGTGCGCAGGGCGGGGGTACCCACTCCTACAATGAGCAGTTCTTC.

The rearrangement joins TRBV27 to TRBJ1-6; D unresolved. This CDR3 contains 16 residues. V lost 3 bases and J 0 bases, leaving 9 bases between the germline ends. The germline V gene has CDR1 MNHEY and CDR2 SMNVEV (reference sequence). In DNA form, the CDR3 reads TGTGCCAGCAGTTTTAACCCGAGCTCCTATAATTCACCCCTCCACTTT. Translated, it gives CASSFNPSSYNSPLHF.

This clone has more than one count but fewer than ten. V and J are TRBV27 and TRBJ2-3, with TRBD2 identical over 7 bases. The CDR3 extends over 17 amino acids. CDR1 is MNHEY, CDR2 SMNVEV, per germline (reference sequence). Trimming took 5 bases from V and 1 from J; bases not matched to a gene: 12. The CDR3 nucleotides are TGTGCCAGCAGTGCCCTAGCGGTATGGAGGGGCACAGATACGCAGTATTTT. Its translation: CASSALAVWRGTDTQYF.

This chain's CDR3 is CASSESSSNYEQYF. Here the CDR3 DNA reads TGCGCCAGCAGTGAAAGCAGTAGCAACTACGAGCAGTACTTC. The gene calls are TRBV10-2 and TRBJ2-7; D is undetermined. Trimming shortened V by 3 bases and J by 3 bases, and 12 bases separated the two germline ends. The CDR3 totals 14 residues. Germline CDR1 WSHSY, CDR2 SAAADI.

The V call is TRBV7-6, the J call TRBJ2-7; possible D gene TRBD2, 5 bases. The CDR3 is 14 residues long. V lost 1 base to trimming and J lost 6 bases, with 13 bases between them. Germline V lookup: CDR1 SGHVS, CDR2 FNYEAQ. CDR3 nucleotide sequence: TGTGCCAGCAGCTTAGGCGAGGGTTTAGGCGAGCAGTACTTC. It codes for CASSLGEGLGEQYF.

This CDR3 reads CASSTRDSQETQYF. For the CDR3, the DNA is TGTGCCAGCAGCACGCGGGACAGCCAAGAGACCCAGTACTTC. The V and J genes are TRBV21-1 and TRBJ2-5; the table's D call TRBD1 went unverified against the DNA. TRBV21-1 has pseudogene status. The CDR3 loop spans 14 amino acids.

This rearrangement joins TRBV5-1 to TRBJ2-7; D is possibly TRBD1 (5 bases). The CDR3 length is 13 residues. Germline CDR1 reads SGHRS; CDR2 reads YFSETQ. Trimming took off 6 bases at V and 1 base at J, with 11 bases between the two ends. Here the CDR3 DNA reads TGCGCCAGCAAAGCTGACAGTTCCTACGAGCAGTACTTC. Translated: CASKADSSYEQYF.

The chain is built from TRBV5-1 and TRBJ1-1, with TRBD1 matching over 9 bases. In germline, CDR1 is SGHRS, CDR2 YFSETQ. V was pared by 4 bases and J by 0 bases, with 4 bases of the junction left unmatched. CDR3 length: 15 amino acids. The CDR3 DNA follows: TGCGCCAGCAGCGGAGACAGGGGGGTGAACACTGAAGCTTTCTTT. Its protein is CASSGDRGVNTEAFF.

CDR3 region: CAWSVRRDNEQFF. The CDR3 region has the DNA TGTGCCTGGAGTGTACGCAGGGACAATGAGCAGTTCTTC. This chain connects TRBV30 to TRBJ2-1; weak D call: TRBD1 (5 bases). Germline CDR1 GTSNPN, CDR2 SVGIG (reference sequence). Trimming stripped 0 bases from V and 5 bases from J, with 8 bases between. CDR3 size: 13 residues.

V is TRBV11-2 and J is TRBJ2-7; perhaps TRBD2 as D (6 bases). CDR3 length: 13 residues. The V gene's germline CDR1 is SGHAT and CDR2 FQNNGV. V gave up 3 bases and J gave up 5 bases, with 11 bases separating them. The CDR3 bases are TGTGCCAGCAGCTTTGCGGGGTTCGACGAGCAGTACTTC. Its protein is CASSFAGFDEQYF.

This sequence joins TRBV29-1 and TRBJ2-7; TRBD2 aligns across 7 bases. The CDR3 extends over 16 amino acids. V was pared by 3 bases and J by 3 bases, with 14 bases of the junction left unmatched. CDR1 and CDR2 from the germline V gene are SQVTM and ANQGSEA. The CDR3, as DNA: TGCAGCGTTGAGGAGGACTGGGGGGGTAGTAACTACGAGCAGTACTTC. This translates into CSVEEDWGGSNYEQYF.

The sample holds a few counts of this clone. V usage is TRBV28 and J usage is TRBJ2-7, with TRBD1 matching over 8 bases. Germline V gene sequence: CDR1 MDHEN, CDR2 SYDVKM. The CDR3 contains 14 residues. Losses at the gene ends were 6 bases for V and 2 bases for J; bases not matched to a gene: 6. The chain's CDR3 is CASSTGQVAYEQYF. As DNA, the CDR3 is TGTGCCAGCAGCACGGGACAGGTTGCCTACGAGCAGTACTTC.

This clone showed up just a few times. This chain joins TRBV7-9 and TRBJ2-7, with TRBD2 matching 7 bases. The J segment lost 0 bases and the V segment lost 5 bases, leaving 7 bases of the junction unmatched. Germline V gene lookup returns CDR1 SEHNR and CDR2 FQNEAQ (reference sequence). The CDR3 loop spans 15 amino acids. CDR3 amino acids: CASSDGLVSSYEQYF. As DNA, the CDR3 is TGTGCCAGCAGCGATGGACTAGTATCCTCCTACGAGCAGTACTTC. The whole variable domain, remainder taken from reference TRBV7-9 and TRBJ2-7, is DTGVSQNPRHKITKRGQNVTFRCDPISEHNRLYWYRQTLGQGPEFLTYFQNEAQLEKSRLLSDRFSAERPKGSFSTLEIQRTEQGDSAMYLCASSDGLVSSYEQYFGPGTRLTVT.

V gene TRBV7-2 combines with J gene TRBJ2-5, with TRBD2 matching 10 bases. V dropped 0 bases and J dropped 11; count of bases not matched to a gene: 9. CDR3 length: 15 residues. In germline, CDR1 is SGHTA, CDR2 FQGNSA. CDR3 DNA: TGTGCCAGCAGCTTAGCCAGCGGGAGGGCCGAGGAGCAGTACTTC. It specifies CASSLASGRAEEQYF.

The chain recombines TRBV7-9 with TRBJ2-7; the match to TRBD1 covers 9 bases. V lost 5 bases, J lost 5 bases, and 4 bases stayed unmatched. Germline loops: CDR1 SEHNR, CDR2 FQNEAQ (reference sequence). The CDR3 is 13 amino acids. In DNA form, the CDR3 reads TGTGCCAGCAGCCCTACAGGGGGCGACGAGCAGTACTTC. This codes for CASSPTGGDEQYF.

The chain employs TRBV20-1 and TRBJ2-5; no definite D call. This CDR3 is built from 11 residues. The ends were cut back, 6 bases at V and 7 bases at J, with 12 bases in the middle. Per germline, CDR1 DFQATT and CDR2 SNEGSKA (reference sequence). CDR3 DNA: TGCAGTGCGCGGATTCTAGGGACCCAGTACTTC. Protein sequence: CSARILGTQYF.

The J gene is TRBJ1-2, the V gene TRBV18, with TRBD1 identical over 8 bases. Germline loops: CDR1 KGHSH, CDR2 LQKENI. V was clipped by 0 bases and J by 6 bases; unmatched bases: 15. The CDR3 totals 18 residues. The CDR3, as DNA: TGTGCCAGCTCACCACCGGATTTACGGGACAGGAGGGGTGATGGCTACACCTTC. It specifies CASSPPDLRDRRGDGYTF.

DNA for the CDR3: TGTGCCAGCAGTGATCGTCAGATCACTGAAGCTTTCTTT. Amino acids: CASSDRQITEAFF. The rearrangement uses TRBV2 and TRBJ1-1; D is unresolved. Germline V CDR1 and CDR2: SNHLY, FYNNEI. This CDR3 spans 13 amino acids. Trimming removed 3 bases from V and 4 bases from J, with 9 bases in between.

The V gene is TRBV7-2, the J gene TRBJ2-5; maybe TRBD1 (5 bases). The length of the CDR3 is 14 residues. CDR1 and CDR2 (germline): SGHTA, FQGNSA. V dropped 2 bases and J dropped 3 bases, with 10 bases sitting between them. The CDR3 reads CASSLRTSKETQYF. The CDR3 coding sequence is TGTGCCAGCAGCTTAAGGACATCCAAAGAGACCCAGTACTTC.

This chain uses TRBV28 with TRBJ2-7, with D possibly TRBD2 on 6 matching bases. The CDR3 sequence is 14 residues long. Germline V gives CDR1 MDHEN, CDR2 SYDVKM. V dropped 7 bases and J dropped 2 bases, with 15 bases sitting between them. CDR3 DNA: TGTGCCAGCAACCCGGGAGAGTCCCCCTACGAGCAGTACTTC. Protein product: CASNPGESPYEQYF.

CDR3 sequence reads: CASSDRVYEQYF. In nucleotides, the CDR3 is TGTGCCAGCAGTGATCGGGTCTACGAGCAGTACTTC. The chain has TRBV6-1 and TRBJ2-5; D gene ambiguous. The DNA end lines up better with TRBJ2-7; the J call may be wrong. The CDR3 is made up of 12 amino acids. Looked up from germline, CDR1 is MNHNS and CDR2 is SASEGT.

V gene TRBV5-1 combines with J gene TRBJ2-5, with TRBD1 matching 9 bases. The CDR3 runs to 14 residues. Germline-derived CDR1 and CDR2 are SGHRS and YFSETQ. V lost 4 bases to trimming and J lost 2 bases; unmatched junction nucleotides: 3. The CDR3 nucleotides are TGCGCCAGCAGCATAGGACAGGGGCAAGAGACCCAGTACTTC. Protein sequence: CASSIGQGQETQYF. Based on the CDR3 plus reference TRBV5-1 and TRBJ2-5, the full variable domain is KAGVTQTPRYLIKTRGQQVTLSCSPISGHRSVSWYQQTPGQGLQFLFEYFSETQRNKGNFPGRFSGRQFSNSRSEMNVSTLELGDSALYLCASSIGQGQETQYFGPGTRLLVL.

The rearrangement joins TRBV27 to TRBJ2-1; 10 bases line up with TRBD2. V shed 7 bases and J 2 bases; nucleotides not matched to a gene: 5. Germline CDR1 and CDR2: MNHEY and SMNVEV (reference sequence). This CDR3 has 15 amino acids. CDR3 protein: CASNKAGGAYNEQFF. CDR3 sequence (DNA): TGTGCCAGCAATAAAGCGGGAGGGGCCTACAATGAGCAGTTCTTC.

The V call is TRBV4-1, the J call TRBJ1-4; D is undetermined. Germline-derived CDR1 and CDR2 are MGHRA and YSYEKL. Trimming stripped 1 base from V and 10 bases from J, with 16 bases between. This CDR3 has 15 residues. CDR3 protein: CASSQGRLRVAKLFF. CDR3 in DNA: TGCGCCAGCAGCCAAGGTAGACTCCGGGTAGCAAAACTGTTTTTT.

The chain couples TRBV7-8 to TRBJ1-3; 7 positions agree with TRBD1. CDR3 size: 14 residues. V was pared by 4 bases and J by 2 bases, with 2 bases of the junction left unmatched. Germline CDR1 reads SGHVS; CDR2 reads FQNEAQ. CDR3 in amino acids: CASSWGQPGNTIYF. The DNA of the CDR3 is TGTGCCAGCAGCTGGGGACAGCCTGGAAACACCATATATTTT.

The chain carries TRBV30 and TRBJ2-1; 13 bases match TRBD2. The germline gives CDR1 GTSNPN, CDR2 SVGIG (reference sequence). After removal of 0 bases from V and 6 bases from J, the junction contained 11 bases not matched to a gene. The CDR3 runs to 18 residues. The CDR3 reads CAWSVLALAGGNVNEQFF. CDR3 nucleotides: TGTGCCTGGAGTGTACTAGCACTAGCGGGGGGGAACGTCAATGAGCAGTTCTTC.

The V call is TRBV7-2, the J call TRBJ1-1, with D unresolved. The CDR3 runs 13 residues. The germline CDR1 and CDR2 sequences are SGHTA and FQGNSA. The V end lost 3 bases, the J end lost 1 base, and 6 bases lay between the germline ends. DNA for the CDR3: TGTGCCAGCAGCTTTGAGGGGAACACTGAAGCTTTCTTT. Translation: CASSFEGNTEAFF.

This clone was seen a handful of times. The chain links TRBV6-5 to TRBJ1-2; 8 bases map to TRBD1. Germline CDR1 is MNHEY and CDR2 is SVGAGI. Trimming cost V 6 bases and J 8 bases; bases outside gene matches: 11. The CDR3 spans 14 residues. CDR3 amino acids: CASRFIGTGQGYTF. CDR3 DNA sequence: TGTGCCAGCAGATTTATCGGGACAGGACAGGGCTACACCTTC.